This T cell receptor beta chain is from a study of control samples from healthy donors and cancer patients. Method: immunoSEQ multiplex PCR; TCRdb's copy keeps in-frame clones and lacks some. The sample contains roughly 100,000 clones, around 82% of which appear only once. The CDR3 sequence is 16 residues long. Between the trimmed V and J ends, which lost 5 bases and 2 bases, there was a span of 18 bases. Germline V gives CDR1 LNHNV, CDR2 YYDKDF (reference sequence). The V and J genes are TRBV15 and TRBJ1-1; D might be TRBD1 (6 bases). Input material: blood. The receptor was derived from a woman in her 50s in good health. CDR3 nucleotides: TGTGCCACCAGCGCCCGGGACATCTTCCGAAACACTGAAGCTTTCTTT. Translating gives CATSARDIFRNTEAFF.